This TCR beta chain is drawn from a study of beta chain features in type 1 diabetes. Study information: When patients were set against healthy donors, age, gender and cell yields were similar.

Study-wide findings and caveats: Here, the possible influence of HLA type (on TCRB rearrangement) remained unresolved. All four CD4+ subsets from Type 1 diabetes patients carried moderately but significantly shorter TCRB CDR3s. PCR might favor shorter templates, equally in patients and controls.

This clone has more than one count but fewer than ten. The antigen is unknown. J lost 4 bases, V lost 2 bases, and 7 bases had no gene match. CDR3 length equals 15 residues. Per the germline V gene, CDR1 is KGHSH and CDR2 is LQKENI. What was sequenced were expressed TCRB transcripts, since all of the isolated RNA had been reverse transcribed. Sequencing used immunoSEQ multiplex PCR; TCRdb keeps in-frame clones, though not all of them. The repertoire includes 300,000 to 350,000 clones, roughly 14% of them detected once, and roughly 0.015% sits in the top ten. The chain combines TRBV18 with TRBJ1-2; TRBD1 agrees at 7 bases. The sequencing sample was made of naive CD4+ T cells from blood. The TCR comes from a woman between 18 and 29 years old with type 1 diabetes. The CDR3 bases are TGTGCCAGCTCACCAATTGAAGGGGGCGGCTATGGCTACACCTTC. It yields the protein CASSPIEGGGYGYTF.